What follows describes a single T cell receptor (beta chain). Its antigen is unidentified. TCRdb reanalyzed the 5' RACE reads, giving one entry per CDR3 protein sequence and no DNA. The table gives around 410,000 distinct CDR3 sequences; the top ten clones make up around 2.3% of it. The data were obtained in a study of monozygotic twins with inflammatory bowel disease. The CDR3 spans 11 residues. Germline CDR1 reads DFQATT; CDR2 reads SNEGSKA (reference sequence). Study-level points and caveats: The results supported no single strong signal or clonotype associated with IBD.

The chain employs TRBV20-1 and TRBJ1-1. The sequenced sample consisted of blood. The sequence was collected from a human donor with ulcerative colitis or Crohn's disease, or a healthy co-twin of an affected twin (not recorded which). The CDR3: CSAVHLTEAFF.